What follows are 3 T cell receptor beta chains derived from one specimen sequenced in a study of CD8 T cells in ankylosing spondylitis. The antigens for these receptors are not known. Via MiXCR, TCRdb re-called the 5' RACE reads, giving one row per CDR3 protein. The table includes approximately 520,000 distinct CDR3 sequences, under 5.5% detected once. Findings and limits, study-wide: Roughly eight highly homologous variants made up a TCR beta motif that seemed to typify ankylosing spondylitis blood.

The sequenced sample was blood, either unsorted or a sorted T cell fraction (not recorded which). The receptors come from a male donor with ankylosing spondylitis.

CDR3 sequence: CSALDRSTTDTQYF. Written as DNA, the CDR3 is TGCAGTGCCTTGGACAGGAGCACCACAGATACGCAGTATTTT. The rearrangement links TRBV20-1 to TRBJ2-3, with TRBD1 matching 7 bases. After removal of 6 bases from V and 2 bases from J, the junction contained 8 bases not matched to a gene. Germline assignment: CDR1 DFQATT and CDR2 SNEGSKA (reference sequence). The CDR3 length is 14 residues.

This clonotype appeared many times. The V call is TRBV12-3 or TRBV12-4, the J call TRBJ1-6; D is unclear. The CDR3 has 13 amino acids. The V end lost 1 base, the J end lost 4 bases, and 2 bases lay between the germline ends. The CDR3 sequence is CASSLGYNSPLHF. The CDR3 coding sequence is TGTGCCAGCAGTTTAGGTTATAATTCACCCCTCCACTTT.

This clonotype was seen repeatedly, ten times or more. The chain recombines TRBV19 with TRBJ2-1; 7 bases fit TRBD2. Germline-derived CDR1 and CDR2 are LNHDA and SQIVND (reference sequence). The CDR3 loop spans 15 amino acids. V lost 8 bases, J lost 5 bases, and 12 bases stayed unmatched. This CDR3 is CASSPWAGANNEQFF. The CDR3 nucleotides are TGTGCCAGTTCCCCCTGGGCGGGAGCTAACAATGAGCAGTTCTTC.